Presented here are 24 T cell receptor beta chains from one specimen sequenced in a study of OX40 agonist ivuxolimab in advanced cancers. Libraries were built with the immunoSEQ multiplex PCR assay. TCRdb holds this immuneACCESS table with in-frame rearrangements only. Some clones are missing; in checked studies, unresolved V genes explain under half, and the rest has no known cause. The sample table holds tens of thousands of clones, of which 60% to 80% were seen once. The top ten constitute approximately 20% of the sample. The sequencing here drew on CD4+ or CD8+ T cells sorted from blood, taken in a trial of the OX40 agonist ivuxolimab. Receptor source: an adult with an advanced solid tumor such as melanoma, head and neck, liver or kidney cancer.

This clone has only a few counts. The rearrangement joins TRBV5-1 to TRBJ1-5, with D possibly TRBD1 on 5 matching bases. This CDR3 comprises 13 residues. Deletions cut 5 bases from V and 3 bases from J, with 9 bases between. The germline V gene has CDR1 SGHRS and CDR2 YFSETQ. The CDR3 coding sequence is TGCGCCAGCAGGGAGGGGAACAATCAGCCCCAGCATTTT. Its translation is CASREGNNQPQHF.

This chain joins TRBV7-2 and TRBJ2-7; D tentatively fits TRBD1 or TRBD2 (5 bases each). The CDR3 consists of 15 residues. The V end was cut by 5 bases, the J end by 3 bases, with 17 bases between. The germline CDR1 and CDR2 sequences are SGHTA and FQGNSA. CDR3 DNA: TGTGCCAGCAGCACATCCGGGACCTTCGGCTACGAGCAGTACTTC. Amino acid sequence: CASSTSGTFGYEQYF.

In DNA, the CDR3 is TGTGCCTGGAGGGACAGCCCGAACACCGGGGAGCTGTTTTTT. It codes for CAWRDSPNTGELFF. The genes are TRBV30 and TRBJ2-2, with D maybe TRBD1 (6 bases). The CDR3 length is 14 residues. Germline CDR1 is GTSNPN and CDR2 is SVGIG (reference sequence). Trimming removed 3 bases from V and 0 bases from J, with 8 bases in between.

The V gene is TRBV6-5, the J gene TRBJ2-7; TRBD1 matches 7 bases. The CDR3 extends over 11 amino acids. The germline V gene has CDR1 MNHEY and CDR2 SVGAGI. J lost 6 bases, V lost 6 bases, and 2 bases had no gene match. CDR3 sequence: CASRAGGEQYF. The CDR3 DNA sequence: TGTGCCAGCAGGGCAGGGGGCGAGCAGTACTTC.

The chain recombines TRBV19 with TRBJ2-7, with 10 positions matching TRBD2. Per germline, CDR1 LNHDA and CDR2 SQIVND (reference sequence). The CDR3 is 14 residues long. The V gene end was trimmed by 3 bases and the J gene end by 2 bases; junction bases not matched to a gene: 1. CDR3 amino acids: CASSMLAGAYEQYF. The DNA for the CDR3 is TGTGCCAGTAGTATGCTAGCGGGAGCCTACGAGCAGTACTTC.

Here the CDR3 DNA reads TGTGCCAGCAGTTACAGCGTATTCGGGGATGGCTACACCTTC. This sequence encodes CASSYSVFGDGYTF. V is TRBV6-5 and J is TRBJ1-2, with D unclear. Trimming took 2 bases from V and 6 from J, leaving 13 bases between them. Germline CDR1 and CDR2: MNHEY and SVGAGI. The CDR3 covers 14 residues.

The chain has TRBV21-1 and TRBJ1-1; the D call in the table, TRBD1, was not verified against the DNA. TRBV21-1 is a documented pseudogene. CDR3 size: 14 residues. CDR3: CASSLQGLNTEAFF. Written as DNA, the CDR3 is TGTGCCAGCAGCTTACAGGGCTTGAACACTGAAGCTTTCTTT.

This chain connects TRBV2 to TRBJ2-7, with TRBD2 identical over 10 bases. This CDR3 spans 13 amino acids. Germline CDR1 SNHLY, CDR2 FYNNEI. Trimming at V came to 6 bases and at J to 6 bases, leaving 5 bases not matched to a gene. The CDR3: CASRERGGLEQYF. Written as DNA, the CDR3 is TGTGCCAGCAGGGAGCGGGGGGGCCTCGAGCAGTACTTC.

V is TRBV5-1 and J is TRBJ2-3; 8 bases fit TRBD2. The ends lost 2 bases at V and 2 bases at J; junction bases unmatched: 7. Germline V lookup: CDR1 SGHRS, CDR2 YFSETQ. The CDR3 consists of 16 residues. The CDR3 bases are TGCGCCAGCAGCTTAGGGTGGACTAGCACCACAGATACGCAGTATTTT. This encodes CASSLGWTSTTDTQYF.

J is TRBJ2-3 and V is TRBV7-8; D remains ambiguous. Trimming cost V 3 bases and J 6 bases, with 10 bases left between them. The CDR3 is 13 amino acids. Per germline, CDR1 SGHVS and CDR2 FQNEAQ. The CDR3 loop reads CASSLKAADTQYF. The CDR3 bases are TGTGCCAGCAGCTTGAAGGCAGCTGATACGCAGTATTTT.

The rearrangement uses TRBV2 and TRBJ2-1, with a tentative D call TRBD2 (6 bases). This CDR3 spans 10 amino acids. Looked up from germline, CDR1 is SNHLY and CDR2 is FYNNEI. V was clipped by 7 bases and J by 9 bases, with 7 bases between them. CDR3 in DNA: TGTGCCAGCAAGGGACTTGAGCAGTTCTTC. This encodes CASKGLEQFF.

This clone has just a few counts. The gene calls are TRBV6-5 and TRBJ2-1; D uncertain. V lost 0 bases to trimming and J lost 6 bases, with 6 bases between them. Per the germline V gene, CDR1 is MNHEY and CDR2 is SVGAGI. This CDR3 has 13 residues. The CDR3 region is CASSYSFSNEQFF. The CDR3 nucleotides read TGTGCCAGCAGTTACTCGTTCAGCAATGAGCAGTTCTTC.

This clone was observed once. The chain links TRBV4-1 to TRBJ1-5; D gene ambiguous. This CDR3 is built from 16 residues. Trimming cost V 0 bases and J 3 bases, with 12 bases left between them. Looked up from germline, CDR1 is MGHRA and CDR2 is YSYEKL. As DNA, the CDR3 is TGCGCCAGCAGCCAAGAGCCATCCAGTAACAATCAGCCCCAGCATTTT. Amino acids: CASSQEPSSNNQPQHF.

V is TRBV4-2 and J is TRBJ1-1; D remains unclear. Per germline, CDR1 LGHNA and CDR2 YNFKEQ. Trimming took 0 bases from V and 7 from J, leaving 9 bases between them. CDR3 size: 13 residues. CDR3 sequence: CASSQDPGNEAFF. Written as DNA, the CDR3 is TGTGCCAGCAGCCAAGATCCAGGCAATGAAGCTTTCTTT.

CDR3 sequence (DNA): TGTGCCAGCTCACCGACAGGGGAAGGAAACACCATATATTTT. It yields the protein CASSPTGEGNTIYF. The J gene is TRBJ1-3, the V gene TRBV7-6; TRBD1 matches 8 bases. Trimming at V came to 8 bases and at J to 4 bases, leaving 7 bases not matched to a gene. The CDR3 spans 14 residues. Germline CDR1 SGHVS, CDR2 FNYEAQ.

This rearrangement joins TRBV5-5 to TRBJ2-2; D uncertain. V lost 1 base and J 2 bases, leaving 9 bases between the germline ends. CDR1 and CDR2 (germline): SGHKS, YYEKEE (reference sequence). The CDR3 consists of 15 residues. The CDR3 region has the DNA TGTGCCAGCAGCTTGACGGGTATTAACACCGGGGAGCTGTTTTTT. This gives the protein CASSLTGINTGELFF. Filled out from reference TRBV5-5 and TRBJ2-2, the complete variable domain reads DAGVTQSPTHLIKTRGQQVTLRCSPISGHKSVSWYQQVLGQGPQFIFQYYEKEERGRGNFPDRFSARQFPNYSSELNVNALLLGDSALYLCASSLTGINTGELFFGEGSRLTVL.

The rearrangement joins TRBV4-3 to TRBJ1-6, with a tentative D call TRBD1 (5 bases). V lost 0 bases and J lost 10, with 10 bases in between. The CDR3 contains 14 residues. The V gene's germline CDR1 is LGHNA and CDR2 YSLEER. Here the CDR3 DNA reads TGCGCCAGCAGCCAAGATGTGGGGCACTCACCCCTCCACTTT. This translates into CASSQDVGHSPLHF.

The chain couples TRBV28 to TRBJ2-7; 9 nucleotides agree with TRBD1. The CDR3 runs 14 residues. V gave up 8 bases and J gave up 3 bases; unmatched junction bases: 8. CDR1 is MDHEN, CDR2 SYDVKM, per germline. The CDR3 sequence is CASLKVGQGYEQYF. CDR3 sequence (DNA): TGTGCCAGCCTTAAGGTGGGACAGGGCTACGAGCAGTACTTC.

This sequence joins TRBV7-9 and TRBJ1-1; D unclear. The CDR3 consists of 13 residues. CDR1 SEHNR and CDR2 FQNEAQ come from the germline V gene (reference sequence). V lost 0 bases to trimming and J lost 2 bases, with 4 bases between them. The CDR3 DNA reads TGTGCCAGCAGCTTAGCCAGAAACACTGAAGCTTTCTTT. It specifies CASSLARNTEAFF.

The chain couples TRBV28 to TRBJ2-2; the D gene is possibly TRBD2 (6 bases). Germline assignment: CDR1 MDHEN and CDR2 SYDVKM. V was pared by 4 bases and J by 5 bases, with 29 bases between. This CDR3 is 20 amino acids long. The CDR3 DNA follows: TGTGCCAGCAGTTCTAATTATGGGGGTCTAGCGTTGGGAGCGACCGGGGAGCTGTTTTTT. Amino acids: CASSSNYGGLALGATGELFF.

This clone has just one count. This sequence joins TRBV6-6 and TRBJ2-7, with D possibly TRBD2 on 5 matching bases. Germline CDR1 reads MNHNY; CDR2 reads SVGAGI (reference sequence). The CDR3 runs to 15 residues. Trimming left V 2 bases short and J 2 bases short, with 13 bases between. As DNA, the CDR3 is TGTGCCAGCAGTTACGATTTGGTCGGGGCCTACGAGCAGTACTTC. Amino acid sequence: CASSYDLVGAYEQYF.

The CDR3 reads CASSLTMASGVYNEQFF. DNA for the CDR3: TGTGCCAGCAGCTTAACGATGGCTAGCGGAGTGTACAATGAGCAGTTCTTC. J is TRBJ2-1 and V is TRBV7-3; 7 bases align to TRBD2. V lost 0 bases and J lost 4; bases outside the gene matches: 9. This CDR3 spans 17 amino acids. Germline V gene data show CDR1 as SGHTA and CDR2 as FQGTGA.

This sequence joins TRBV11-2 and TRBJ2-3; D may be TRBD1 or TRBD2 (5 bases each). Trimming removed 5 bases at V and 6 bases at J, with 18 bases between. Germline V gene lookup returns CDR1 SGHAT and CDR2 FQNNGV. This CDR3 comprises 15 residues. The CDR3 sequence: CASSRLEGWGDTQYF. CDR3 sequence (DNA): TGTGCCAGCAGCCGATTAGAGGGGTGGGGGGATACGCAGTATTTT.

V and J are TRBV28 and TRBJ2-5; TRBD2 matches at 15 bases. TRBJ2-7 matches the DNA end more closely, so the J call is doubtful. Germline loops: CDR1 MDHEN, CDR2 SYDVKM. The CDR3 is made up of 17 amino acids. The CDR3 protein is CASSSPRTSGRVDEQYF. CDR3 sequence (DNA): TGTGCCAGCAGTTCCCCGAGGACTAGCGGGAGGGTCGACGAGCAGTACTTC.